The 3 T cell receptor beta chains reported below all come from one sample, sequenced in a study of cytomegalovirus exposure and HLA in healthy donors. Researchers ran the PCR with 60 Vbeta and 13 Jbeta primers. The data were produced by immunoSEQ multiplex PCR, yet TCRdb's version contains in-frame clones alone and is incomplete. The data contain approximately 150,000 clones, about 80% of them singletons. Sequences were obtained from PBMCs. All receptors derive from a man aged 25 to 40 in good health and CMV-seronegative.

The chain recombines TRBV28 with TRBJ1-4, with no clear D. Trimming removed 5 bases from V and 8 bases from J, with 9 bases in between. In germline, CDR1 is MDHEN, CDR2 SYDVKM. The CDR3 consists of 12 residues. Written as DNA, the CDR3 is TGTGCCAGCAGTCCCCTCGGGGAAAAACTGTTTTTT. Translation gives CASSPLGEKLFF.

The rearrangement uses TRBV5-1 and TRBJ1-2; D may be TRBD1 (6 bases). The CDR3 runs 16 residues. Germline V gives CDR1 SGHRS, CDR2 YFSETQ. V lost 0 bases, J lost 2 bases, and 14 bases lay in between. CDR3 DNA sequence: TGCGCCAGCAGCTTGGTATCCGCAGGGGCAAACTATGGCTACACCTTC. Its protein product is CASSLVSAGANYGYTF.

The chain links TRBV6-5 to TRBJ2-7; D remains unclear. The CDR3 is 13 amino acids. Per the germline V gene, CDR1 is MNHEY and CDR2 is SVGAGI. V was trimmed by 0 bases and J by 3 bases, leaving 6 bases between them. The DNA for the CDR3 is TGTGCCAGCAGTTACTCGTCTAGCTACGAGCAGTACTTC. This codes for CASSYSSSYEQYF.